The 6 T cell receptor beta chains listed next were all sequenced from one sample in a study of blood T cells in healthy people across ages. With a J-beta primer mix and a sample-barcoded 5' primer, a second PCR ran roughly 7 to 11 cycles. TCRdb re-called the 5' RACE reads through MiXCR, storing one row per CDR3 protein. The repertoire holds about 800,000 distinct CDR3 sequences, with roughly 64% as singletons. Sequenced: blood. These receptors all stem from a man in his thirties or forties in good health.

On this clonotype: The junction departs from germline at one end; a sequencing error may be responsible. The chain links TRBV20-1 to TRBJ2-4; the D call may be TRBD1 or TRBD2 (6 bases each). This CDR3 has 15 amino acids. Germline V gene data show CDR1 as DFQATT and CDR2 as SNEGSKA (reference sequence). CDR3 region: CSAPTRGVAKSIQYF. CDR3 sequence (DNA): TGCAGTGCCCCAACGAGGGGGGTAGCCAAAAGCATTCAGTACTTC.

The genes are TRBV7-2 and TRBJ1-6, with a tentative D call TRBD1 (5 bases). This CDR3 has 12 residues. CDR1 SGHTA and CDR2 FQGNSA come from the germline V gene. With 4 bases removed from V and 15 bases from J, the gap between germline ends came to 13 bases. The CDR3 nucleotides read TGTGCCAGCAGCTCGGGACTTATAGGCCTCCACTTT. Translating gives CASSSGLIGLHF.

This clonotype was counted a single time. The rearrangement links TRBV19 to TRBJ2-7; D may be TRBD2 (6 bases). Trimming took 3 bases from V and 6 from J, leaving 12 bases between them. CDR3 size: 13 residues. Germline loops: CDR1 LNHDA, CDR2 SQIVND (reference sequence). The CDR3 DNA reads as TGTGCCAGTAGTATCGTCAAGGGACTCGAGCAGTACTTC. Its protein product is CASSIVKGLEQYF.

CDR3 protein: CASSRFLAGGHEQFF. The CDR3 bases are TGTGCCAGCAGCCGCTTCCTAGCGGGAGGACATGAGCAGTTCTTC. The chain employs TRBV6-5 and TRBJ2-1; 11 bases fit TRBD2. The CDR3 spans 15 residues. Germline values: CDR1 MNHEY, CDR2 SVGAGI. Germline trimming cut 6 bases from V and 8 bases from J; bases unmatched to any gene: 9.

This clonotype was seen ten or more times. The chain is built from TRBV11-1 and TRBJ2-3, with D tentatively TRBD1 (6 bases). V lost 5 bases and J lost 5, with 17 bases in between. The germline CDR1 and CDR2 sequences are SGHAT and FQDESV (reference sequence). The CDR3 is 15 amino acids. The CDR3 coding sequence is TGTGCCAGCAGCAACGGGGCAGGGGCAGTAGATACGCAGTATTTT. Translated, it gives CASSNGAGAVDTQYF.

This rearrangement joins TRBV6-1 to TRBJ2-1; TRBD1 agrees at 12 bases. The CDR3 runs 19 residues. J gave up 0 bases and V 5 bases, and 11 bases lay outside the gene matches. Germline CDR1 reads MNHNS; CDR2 reads SASEGT. CDR3 protein: CASSPGTGGLWSSYNEQFF. CDR3 sequence (DNA): TGTGCCAGCAGTCCCGGGACAGGGGGCCTGTGGAGCTCCTACAATGAGCAGTTCTTC.